This is a list of T cell receptor beta chains from one sample in a study of blood T cells in healthy people across ages. TCRdb passed the 5' RACE reads through MiXCR, listing each CDR3 protein once. The data show 650,000 to 800,000 distinct CDR3 sequences, under 55% seen once. Input material: blood. These receptors originate from a man aged 55 to 70 in good health. CDR3s include the opening cysteine and the closing phenylalanine or tryptophan. The order of the fields is J gene, V gene, clone size, D gene, CDR3 DNA, CDR3 protein. The D gene is left open where the match is weak. A row's size may be missing; if present it is once, few, many or a size class.

j_gene: TRBJ1-2; v_gene: TRBV7-2; abundance: few; d_gene: .; CDR3nt: TGTGCCAGCAGCTTGAGTCAGGACTATGGCTACACCTTC; CDR3aa: CASSLSQDYGYTF
j_gene: TRBJ2-7; v_gene: TRBV10-3; abundance: few; d_gene: .; CDR3nt: TGTGCCATCAGTGAAGTTCAGTACTACGAGCAGTACTTC; CDR3aa: CAISEVQYYEQYF
j_gene: TRBJ2-7; v_gene: TRBV7-2; abundance: many; d_gene: .; CDR3nt: TGTGCCAGCAGACCGGGGGACGGGCATCTCAGCTCCTACGAGCAGTACTTC; CDR3aa: CASRPGDGHLSSYEQYF
j_gene: TRBJ1-1; v_gene: TRBV29-1; abundance: .; d_gene: .; CDR3nt: TGCAGCGTTGGGAGGGGAGGACGGAACACTGAAGCTTTCTTT; CDR3aa: CSVGRGGRNTEAFF
j_gene: TRBJ1-2; v_gene: TRBV25-1; abundance: .; d_gene: .; CDR3nt: TGTGCCAGCAGTGCCCCCGGGGGCTATGGCTACACCTTC; CDR3aa: CASSAPGGYGYTF
j_gene: TRBJ2-3; v_gene: TRBV28; abundance: .; d_gene: .; CDR3nt: TGTGCCACCCTGAGCCACCCGGGAGATACGCAGTATTTT; CDR3aa: CATLSHPGDTQYF
j_gene: TRBJ2-7; v_gene: TRBV9; abundance: .; d_gene: .; CDR3nt: TGTGCCAGCAGCGTAGGGTGGTCCAACTCCTACGAGCAGTACTTC; CDR3aa: CASSVGWSNSYEQYF
j_gene: TRBJ2-5; v_gene: TRBV27; abundance: .; d_gene: .; CDR3nt: TGTGCCAGCAGTTTTGGGCCGCCGAGGTACCAAGAGACCCAGTACTTC; CDR3aa: CASSFGPPRYQETQYF
j_gene: TRBJ1-2; v_gene: TRBV4-1; abundance: few; d_gene: .; CDR3nt: TGCGCCAGCAGCCAAGATGAATATTCCGGCTATGGCTACACCTTC; CDR3aa: CASSQDEYSGYGYTF
j_gene: TRBJ1-2; v_gene: TRBV4-3; abundance: once; d_gene: .; CDR3nt: TGCGCCAGCAGCCAAGAAGGAGGGATGGGGAACACCAAAACTCGTGGCTACACCTTC; CDR3aa: CASSQEGGMGNTKTRGYTF
j_gene: TRBJ1-4; v_gene: TRBV7-2; abundance: once; d_gene: TRBD1; CDR3nt: TGTGCCAGCAGCTTAGGACAGGGGGCTGATGAAAAACTGTTTTTT; CDR3aa: CASSLGQGADEKLFF
j_gene: TRBJ2-5; v_gene: TRBV7-9; abundance: .; d_gene: TRBD2; CDR3nt: TGTGCCAGCAGCTTAGAAGGGACTACTGTGGAGACCCAGTACTTC; CDR3aa: CASSLEGTTVETQYF
j_gene: TRBJ1-6; v_gene: TRBV27; abundance: .; d_gene: .; CDR3nt: TGTGCCAGCAGAACCGCCCGGGGCGACTATAATTCACCCCTCCACTTT; CDR3aa: CASRTARGDYNSPLHF
j_gene: TRBJ1-5; v_gene: TRBV25-1; abundance: .; d_gene: .; CDR3nt: TGTGCCAGCAGTGGTGGGGATCACCAGCCCCAGCATTTT; CDR3aa: CASSGGDHQPQHF
j_gene: TRBJ1-1; v_gene: TRBV6-2/TRBV6-3; abundance: once; d_gene: .; CDR3nt: TGTGCCAGCAGCATGCCAAGAAGCCCCTCTCAAGGGACTGAAGCTTTCTTT; CDR3aa: CASSMPRSPSQGTEAFF
j_gene: TRBJ2-3; v_gene: TRBV20-1; abundance: .; d_gene: .; CDR3nt: TGCAGTGCTAGAGGGGGAGGAGCTAGCACAGATACGCAGTATTTT; CDR3aa: CSARGGGASTDTQYF
j_gene: TRBJ2-7; v_gene: TRBV18; abundance: few; d_gene: TRBD1; CDR3nt: TGTGCCAGCTCACGACAGGGTACAGTCAACGAGCAGTACTTC; CDR3aa: CASSRQGTVNEQYF
j_gene: TRBJ2-7; v_gene: TRBV29-1; abundance: .; d_gene: TRBD1; CDR3nt: TGCAGCGTTAAACAGGGGGTCCGGACCGAGCAGTACTTC; CDR3aa: CSVKQGVRTEQYF
j_gene: TRBJ2-3; v_gene: TRBV7-2; abundance: few; d_gene: TRBD2; CDR3nt: TGTGCCAGCAGCGGGCTAGCGGGGCTCACAGATACGCAGTATTTT; CDR3aa: CASSGLAGLTDTQYF
j_gene: TRBJ2-5; v_gene: TRBV7-9; abundance: .; d_gene: TRBD1; CDR3nt: TGTGCCAGCAGCCCAGGGACAGGGTTACAAGAGACCCAGTACTTC; CDR3aa: CASSPGTGLQETQYF
j_gene: TRBJ1-5; v_gene: TRBV12-3/TRBV12-4; abundance: .; d_gene: TRBD1; CDR3nt: TGTGCCAGCAGTAAGGGGGCGAATCAGCCCCAGCATTTT; CDR3aa: CASSKGANQPQHF
j_gene: TRBJ2-7; v_gene: TRBV13; abundance: .; d_gene: TRBD1; CDR3nt: TGTGCCAGCAGCGTACGGGGTCGACAGGGTGGCGAGCAGTACTTC; CDR3aa: CASSVRGRQGGEQYF
j_gene: TRBJ2-5; v_gene: TRBV15; abundance: .; d_gene: .; CDR3nt: TGTGCCACCAGCAGAGTTGCAGAAGAGACCCAGTACTTC; CDR3aa: CATSRVAEETQYF
j_gene: TRBJ2-5; v_gene: TRBV25-1; abundance: .; d_gene: TRBD2; CDR3nt: TGTGCCAGCCGATCCCTAGCGGGGGTACAAGAGACCCAGTACTTC; CDR3aa: CASRSLAGVQETQYF
j_gene: TRBJ2-7; v_gene: TRBV3-1; abundance: few; d_gene: TRBD2; CDR3nt: TGTGCCAGCAGCCAAGATCCAGCGGGGGGCTACGAGCAGTACTTC; CDR3aa: CASSQDPAGGYEQYF
j_gene: TRBJ1-2; v_gene: TRBV27; abundance: .; d_gene: .; CDR3nt: TGTGCCAGCAGGTCTGCGGGCTATGGCTACACCTTC; CDR3aa: CASRSAGYGYTF